This T cell receptor beta chain comes out of a study of vaccination and CD4 T cells after COVID-19. Findings of the study overall: Researchers report that 304 of 307 vaccine-specific clones in convalescent patients proved spike mono-reactive.

Details on this clonotype: Its antigen is unknown.

Treatment noted: 10-day PBMC culture with coronavirus spike peptide pools or control peptides (ViraFEST assay). At both days 3 and 7, half the medium was replaced with fresh IL-2 medium. Sequencing of DNA taken from cultured CD4+ T cells relied on the Oncomine TCR Beta short-read assay. MiXCR was run by TCRdb on the PCR reads, yielding one entry per CDR3 protein. The table records more than 10,000 distinct CDR3 sequences, approximately 20% of them present only once. With 4 bases clipped from V and 8 bases from J, the junction kept 4 bases outside the gene matches. Germline loops: CDR1 SGHRS, CDR2 YFSETQ. The CDR3 spans 13 residues.

Material: CD4+ T cells from blood, cultured in vitro, obtained after SARS-CoV-2 vaccination. V usage is TRBV5-1 and J usage is TRBJ2-1, with 9 bases identical to TRBD2. The source is a human donor who had recovered from COVID-19. Written as DNA, the CDR3 is TGCGCCAGCAGCCCTAGCGGGATCGATGAGCAGTTCTTC. Its protein product is CASSPSGIDEQFF. The full variable domain, in which reference TRBV5-1 and TRBJ2-1 provide the parts outside the CDR3, is KAGVTQTPRYLIKTRGQQVTLSCSPISGHRSVSWYQQTPGQGLQFLFEYFSETQRNKGNFPGRFSGRQFSNSRSEMNVSTLELGDSALYLCASSPSGIDEQFFGPGTRLTVL.